Listed below are T cell receptor beta chains from one sample, sequenced in a study of PD-L1 blockade in urothelial cancer. Clones were read by immunoSEQ multiplex PCR, and TCRdb kept only the in-frame ones, dropping some. Seen here are tens of thousands of clones, around 90% observed once, and the top ten hold around 8%. Sequenced material: PBMCs, taken around atezolizumab (anti-PD-L1) treatment. The source of these receptors is a man aged 65 to 85 with urothelial cancer. The CDR3 runs from the conserved cysteine through the conserved F or W. D genes are given only for firm matches. The size field is filled for only some rows; it gives once, few, many or a size class.

d_call j_call clone_size v_call cdr3_aa cdr3_nt
TRBD2 TRBJ2-7 . TRBV7-2 CASSLTGGEYEQYF TGTGCCAGCAGCTTAACGGGAGGGGAATACGAGCAGTACTTC
. TRBJ1-2 . TRBV2 CASSEKQATYGYTF TGTGCCAGCAGTGAGAAGCAGGCTACCTATGGCTACACCTTC
. TRBJ1-1 . TRBV6-6 CASSYGWPNTEAFF TGTGCCAGCAGTTACGGTTGGCCGAACACTGAAGCTTTCTTT
TRBD1 TRBJ2-1 . TRBV25-1 CASSGQGDGGEQFF TGTGCCAGCAGTGGACAGGGGGACGGGGGTGAGCAGTTCTTC
. TRBJ2-2 . TRBV28 CASSSPGDTGELFF TGTGCCAGCAGCTCCCCGGGGGATACCGGGGAGCTGTTTTTT
TRBD2 TRBJ2-3 . TRBV28 CACISGGTDTQYF TGTGCCTGCATTAGCGGGGGCACAGATACGCAGTATTTT
TRBD1 TRBJ1-1 . TRBV30 CAWSPGTVAEAFF TGTGCCTGGAGCCCCGGGACAGTTGCTGAAGCTTTCTTT
. TRBJ2-3 . TRBV7-3 CASSLTASLPTDTQYF TGTGCCAGCAGCTTGACTGCGTCTCTCCCCACAGATACGCAGTATTTT
TRBD2 TRBJ2-1 . TRBV19 CASSIYHGGRIGNEQFF TGTGCCAGTAGTATTTACCACGGCGGGAGGATCGGCAATGAGCAGTTCTTC
TRBD2 TRBJ2-3 . TRBV9 CASSPREAVDTQYF TGTGCCAGCAGCCCCCGGGAGGCTGTAGATACGCAGTATTTT
. TRBJ2-3 once TRBV7-2 CASSQRARGIDTQYF TGTGCCAGCAGCCAGCGGGCCAGGGGGATAGATACGCAGTATTTT
. TRBJ1-2 . TRBV28 CASTPGLNYGYTF TGTGCCAGCACCCCGGGGTTGAACTATGGCTACACCTTC
. TRBJ1-1 few TRBV15 CATSSLDEAFF TGTGCCACCAGCAGCCTAGATGAAGCTTTCTTT
TRBD2 TRBJ2-1 once TRBV9 CASSVTSGRHNEQFF TGTGCCAGCAGCGTGACTAGCGGGCGGCACAATGAGCAGTTCTTC
TRBD2 TRBJ2-5 . TRBV9 CASSVAASGSQTQYF TGTGCCAGCAGCGTAGCTGCTAGCGGGAGTCAGACCCAGTACTTC
. TRBJ1-1 . TRBV6-6 CASSADSRSTEAFF TGTGCCAGCAGTGCGGACAGCCGATCGACTGAAGCTTTCTTT
TRBD1 TRBJ2-5 once TRBV5-1 CASSTGTAQETQYF TGCGCCAGCAGCACCGGGACAGCCCAAGAGACCCAGTACTTC
TRBD1 TRBJ1-2 . TRBV5-4 CASSLGGRGLEGYTF TGTGCCAGCAGCTTGGGTGGCAGGGGGCTGGAAGGCTACACCTTC
TRBD1 TRBJ2-7 . TRBV25-1 CASSGTGTGVYEQYF TGTGCCAGCAGTGGGACAGGCACCGGAGTTTACGAGCAGTACTTC
. TRBJ2-7 . TRBV21-1 CASSKIKLAAYEQYF TGTGCCAGCAGCAAAATTAAGCTCGCTGCCTACGAGCAGTACTTC
TRBD2 TRBJ2-7 . TRBV10-3 CAISEGGLAGLGRYEQYF TGTGCCATCAGTGAGGGAGGACTAGCGGGGTTGGGGAGGTACGAGCAGTACTTC
TRBD1 TRBJ1-2 few TRBV25-1 CASSEWDRATYTF TGTGCCAGCAGTGAGTGGGACAGGGCCACCTACACCTTC
TRBD2 TRBJ2-2 . TRBV11-2 CASSWGLAGTAGELFF TGTGCCAGCAGCTGGGGACTAGCGGGAACTGCCGGGGAGCTGTTTTTT
TRBD1 TRBJ2-7 . TRBV19 CASSTSRDRGPVSYEQYF TGTGCCAGTAGTACTTCCCGGGACAGGGGGCCGGTCTCCTACGAGCAGTACTTC
. TRBJ2-1 . TRBV2 CASSSTYEIVFNEQFF TGTGCCAGCAGTTCAACCTACGAAATCGTCTTCAATGAGCAGTTCTTC
TRBD1 TRBJ1-4 once TRBV6-5 CASKGGAGEKLFF TGTGCCAGCAAAGGGGGCGCGGGTGAAAAACTGTTTTTT
. TRBJ2-1 . TRBV6-5 CASSYSVASSYNEQFF TGTGCCAGCAGTTACTCCGTTGCTAGCTCCTACAATGAGCAGTTCTTC
TRBD2 TRBJ2-7 . TRBV11-3 CASSLAGRAHEQYF TGTGCCAGCAGCTTAGCCGGGAGGGCCCACGAGCAGTACTTC
. TRBJ2-7 . TRBV27 CASSLGRRGYEQYF TGTGCCAGCAGTTTAGGGCGGAGGGGCTACGAGCAGTACTTC
. TRBJ2-1 . TRBV20-1 CSALEYNEQFF TGCAGTGCTTTAGAATACAATGAGCAGTTCTTC
TRBD1 TRBJ1-2 few TRBV5-1 CASRTDREYGYTF TGCGCCAGCAGAACGGACAGGGAGTATGGCTACACCTTC
TRBD2 TRBJ2-7 . TRBV6-5 CASSSPGLAEYEQYF TGTGCCAGCAGTTCCCCCGGTCTAGCGGAGTACGAGCAGTACTTC
. TRBJ2-3 . TRBV5-5 CASSLSPGALTDTQYF TGTGCCAGCAGCTTGAGTCCAGGGGCCCTCACAGATACGCAGTATTTT
. TRBJ2-1 . TRBV19 CASSIDTRGAYNEQFF TGTGCCAGTAGTATAGACACCAGGGGGGCGTACAATGAGCAGTTCTTC
TRBD2 TRBJ2-7 . TRBV28 CASSLGTSVSYEQYF TGTGCCAGCAGCCTCGGGACTAGCGTATCCTACGAGCAGTACTTC
. TRBJ2-7 . TRBV19 CASSRERPPYEQYF TGTGCCAGTAGTAGGGAGCGGCCTCCCTACGAGCAGTACTTC
. TRBJ2-1 few TRBV10-1 CASSKGGNNEQFF TGCGCCAGCAGCAAGGGGGGGAACAATGAGCAGTTCTTC
TRBD1 TRBJ1-5 . TRBV5-1 CASSWTGADSPQHF TGCGCCAGCAGCTGGACAGGGGCTGATTCGCCCCAGCATTTT
. TRBJ2-7 . TRBV4-1 CASSPPGRGYEQYF TGCGCCAGCAGCCCTCCAGGCAGGGGCTACGAGCAGTACTTC
TRBD1 TRBJ2-5 . TRBV6-5 CASSYSYRGGETQYF TGTGCCAGCAGTTACTCGTACAGGGGCGGAGAGACCCAGTACTTC
. TRBJ1-5 . TRBV7-9 CASSPTDQPQHF TGTGCCAGCAGCCCGACAGATCAGCCCCAGCATTTT
. TRBJ1-1 once TRBV21-1 CASSKFGVVAFF TGTGCCAGCAGCAAATTCGGGGTCGTGGCTTTCTTT
. TRBJ1-1 . TRBV5-1 CASSLWGGSMNTEAFF TGCGCCAGCAGCTTGTGGGGGGGTAGCATGAACACTGAAGCTTTCTTT
. TRBJ2-7 . TRBV6-5 CASSYQRGKPYEQYF TGTGCCAGCAGTTACCAGCGAGGGAAACCCTACGAGCAGTACTTC
TRBD1 TRBJ1-2 . TRBV7-2 CASSLVLGGRGSGGYTF TGTGCCAGCAGCTTAGTTCTTGGAGGCAGGGGGTCTGGCGGCTACACCTTC
. TRBJ1-1 . TRBV7-9 CASSAQSSVTEAFF TGTGCCAGCAGCGCACAGTCCTCGGTCACTGAAGCTTTCTTT
. TRBJ2-7 once TRBV10-1 CASSESLGEQYF TGCGCCAGCAGTGAGTCCCTCGGGGAGCAGTACTTC
. TRBJ2-7 . TRBV18 CASSPRKTGSLYEQYF TGTGCCAGCTCACCACGGAAAACAGGAAGCCTCTACGAGCAGTACTTC
TRBD1 TRBJ2-1 . TRBV28 CASSLSPWTGGRNEQFF TGTGCCAGCAGTTTATCCCCCTGGACAGGGGGCAGGAATGAGCAGTTCTTC